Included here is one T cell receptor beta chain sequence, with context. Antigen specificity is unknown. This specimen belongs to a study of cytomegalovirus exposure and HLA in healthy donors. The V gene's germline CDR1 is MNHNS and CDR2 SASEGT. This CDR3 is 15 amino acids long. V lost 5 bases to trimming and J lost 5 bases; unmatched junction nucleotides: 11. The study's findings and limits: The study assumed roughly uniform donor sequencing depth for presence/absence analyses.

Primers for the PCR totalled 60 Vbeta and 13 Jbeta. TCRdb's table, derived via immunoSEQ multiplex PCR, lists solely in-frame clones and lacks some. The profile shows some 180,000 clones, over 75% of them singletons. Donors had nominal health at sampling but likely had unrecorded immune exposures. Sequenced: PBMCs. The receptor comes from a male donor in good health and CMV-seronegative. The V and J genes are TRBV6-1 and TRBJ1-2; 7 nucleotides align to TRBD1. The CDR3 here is CASSWGQSSGYGYTF. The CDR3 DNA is TGTGCCAGCAGTTGGGGACAGTCAAGTGGTTATGGCTACACCTTC.